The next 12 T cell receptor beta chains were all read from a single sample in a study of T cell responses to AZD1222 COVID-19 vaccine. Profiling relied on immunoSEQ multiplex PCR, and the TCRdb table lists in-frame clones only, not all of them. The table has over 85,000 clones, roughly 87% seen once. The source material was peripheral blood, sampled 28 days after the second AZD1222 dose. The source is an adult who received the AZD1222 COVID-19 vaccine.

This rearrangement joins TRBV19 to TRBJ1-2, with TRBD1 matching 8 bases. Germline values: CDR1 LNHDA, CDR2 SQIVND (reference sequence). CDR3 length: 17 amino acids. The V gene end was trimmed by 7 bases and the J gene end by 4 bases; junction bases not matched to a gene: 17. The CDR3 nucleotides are TGTGCCAGTATCTCCACAAGAACGACAGGGGTCCCCTATGGCTACACCTTC. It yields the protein CASISTRTTGVPYGYTF.

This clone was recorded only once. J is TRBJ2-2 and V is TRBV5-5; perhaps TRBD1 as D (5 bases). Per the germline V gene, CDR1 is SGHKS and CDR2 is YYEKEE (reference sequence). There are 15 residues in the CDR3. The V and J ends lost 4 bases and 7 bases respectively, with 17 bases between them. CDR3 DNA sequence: TGTGCCAGCAGCGCGACAGCCCCAGTGGGCGGGGAGCTGTTTTTT. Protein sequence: CASSATAPVGGELFF.

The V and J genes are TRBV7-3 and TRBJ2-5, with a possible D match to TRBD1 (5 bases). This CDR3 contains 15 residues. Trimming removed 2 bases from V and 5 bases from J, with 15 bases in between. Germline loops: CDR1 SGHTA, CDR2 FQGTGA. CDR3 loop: CASSLGTQGGETQYF. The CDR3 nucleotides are TGTGCCAGCAGCTTAGGTACCCAGGGCGGCGAGACCCAGTACTTC.

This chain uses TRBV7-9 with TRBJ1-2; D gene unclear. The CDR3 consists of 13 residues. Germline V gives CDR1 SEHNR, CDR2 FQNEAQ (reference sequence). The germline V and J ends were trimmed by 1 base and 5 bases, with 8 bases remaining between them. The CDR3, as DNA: TGTGCCAGCAGCTTAGTCGGGCCGTATGGCTACACCTTC. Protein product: CASSLVGPYGYTF.

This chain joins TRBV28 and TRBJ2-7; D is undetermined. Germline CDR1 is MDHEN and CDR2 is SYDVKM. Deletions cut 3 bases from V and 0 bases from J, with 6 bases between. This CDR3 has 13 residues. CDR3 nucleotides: TGTGCCAGCAGTTTGGGCATCTCCTACGAGCAGTACTTC. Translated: CASSLGISYEQYF.

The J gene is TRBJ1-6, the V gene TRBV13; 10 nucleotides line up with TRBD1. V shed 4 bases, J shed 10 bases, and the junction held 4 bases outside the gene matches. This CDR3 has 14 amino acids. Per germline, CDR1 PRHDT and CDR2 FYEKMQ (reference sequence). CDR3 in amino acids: CASSSGQGNSPLHF. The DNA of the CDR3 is TGTGCCAGCAGCTCGGGACAGGGGAACTCACCCCTCCACTTT.

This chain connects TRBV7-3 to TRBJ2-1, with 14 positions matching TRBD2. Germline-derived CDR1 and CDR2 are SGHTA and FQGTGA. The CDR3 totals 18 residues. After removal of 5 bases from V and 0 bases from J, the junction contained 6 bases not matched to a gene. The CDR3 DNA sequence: TGTGCCAGCAGCCAGGGGACTAGCGGGGGTTTCTCCTACAATGAGCAGTTCTTC. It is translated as CASSQGTSGGFSYNEQFF. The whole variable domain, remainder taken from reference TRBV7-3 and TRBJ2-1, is GAGVSQTPSNKVTEKGKYVELRCDPISGHTALYWYRQSLGQGPEFLIYFQGTGAADDSGLPNDRFFAVRPEGSVSTLKIQRTERGDSAVYLCASSQGTSGGFSYNEQFFGPGTRLTVL.

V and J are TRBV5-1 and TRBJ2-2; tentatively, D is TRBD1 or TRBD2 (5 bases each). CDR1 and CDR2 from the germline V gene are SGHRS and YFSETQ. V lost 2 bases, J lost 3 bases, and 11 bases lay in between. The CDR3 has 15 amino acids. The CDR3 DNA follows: TGCGCCAGCAGCTTTAGGGGACCCGACACCGGGGAGCTGTTTTTT. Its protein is CASSFRGPDTGELFF.

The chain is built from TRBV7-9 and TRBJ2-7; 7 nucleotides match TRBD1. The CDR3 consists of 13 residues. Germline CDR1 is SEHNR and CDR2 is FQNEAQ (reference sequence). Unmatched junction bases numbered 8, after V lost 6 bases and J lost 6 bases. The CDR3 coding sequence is TGTGCCAGCAGTCAGACAGGGTTAGGCGAGCAGTACTTC. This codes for CASSQTGLGEQYF.

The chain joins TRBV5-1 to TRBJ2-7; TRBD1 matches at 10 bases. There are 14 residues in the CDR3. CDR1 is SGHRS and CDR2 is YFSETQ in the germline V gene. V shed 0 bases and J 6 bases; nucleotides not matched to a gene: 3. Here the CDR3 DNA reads TGCGCCAGCAGCTTGGGAGGGACAGGGGCCGAGCAGTACGTC. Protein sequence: CASSLGGTGAEQYV.

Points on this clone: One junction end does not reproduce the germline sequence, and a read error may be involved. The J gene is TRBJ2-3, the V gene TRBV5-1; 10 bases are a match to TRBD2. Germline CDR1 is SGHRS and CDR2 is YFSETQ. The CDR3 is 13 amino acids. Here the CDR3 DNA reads TGCGCCAGCAGCTTGGATATAGCGGGGGGCGCAAATTTT. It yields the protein CASSLDIAGGANF.

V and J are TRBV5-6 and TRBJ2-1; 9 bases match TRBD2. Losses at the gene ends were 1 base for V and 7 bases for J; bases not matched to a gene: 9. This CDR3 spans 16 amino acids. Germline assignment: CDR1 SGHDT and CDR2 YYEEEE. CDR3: CASSLRGGGAQNEQFF. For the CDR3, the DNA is TGTGCCAGCAGCTTGAGGGGCGGGGGGGCTCAGAATGAGCAGTTCTTC.